Below are 11 T cell receptor beta chains sequenced from a single sample in a study of blood T cell repertoires in COVID-19. Sequencing was performed with immunoSEQ multiplex PCR; in TCRdb, only in-frame clones are kept and a portion is missing. The sample contains around 250,000 clones, 70% to 90% of which appear only once. Sequenced input: PBMCs or T cells enriched from blood (not recorded which). These receptors were collected from a woman aged 45-60 years who had recovered from COVID-19.

The chain uses TRBV6-5 and TRBJ2-7; 9 nucleotides agree with TRBD1. The V gene's germline CDR1 is MNHEY and CDR2 SVGAGI. The CDR3 sequence is 15 residues long. Losses at the gene ends were 6 bases for V and 3 bases for J; bases not matched to a gene: 9. The CDR3 coding sequence is TGTGCCAGCAGCTACACTTCGACAGGGGGCTACGAGCAGTACTTC. Amino acids: CASSYTSTGGYEQYF.

This clone was recorded a few times. The chain couples TRBV6-5 to TRBJ2-7, with D possibly matching TRBD2 (5 bases). Germline V CDR1 and CDR2: MNHEY, SVGAGI. The CDR3 extends over 14 amino acids. The V gene lost 6 bases and the J gene lost 0 bases, with 12 bases spanning the gap. Here the CDR3 reads CASRRTAVSYEQYF. The CDR3 DNA is TGTGCCAGCAGACGGACTGCAGTCTCCTACGAGCAGTACTTC.

The chain joins TRBV2 to TRBJ1-5; D possibly corresponds to TRBD1 (5 bases). The CDR3 totals 14 residues. V was clipped by 6 bases and J by 1 base, with 10 bases between them. Germline values: CDR1 SNHLY, CDR2 FYNNEI. The CDR3 nucleotides read TGTGCCAGCAGGGGATCAGGGAGCAATCAGCCCCAGCATTTT. Translated: CASRGSGSNQPQHF.

This clone was found once. This chain's CDR3 is CASSENPGNYNSPLHF. For the CDR3, the DNA is TGTGCCAGCAGTGAAAATCCAGGAAACTATAATTCACCCCTCCACTTT. The gene calls are TRBV2 and TRBJ1-6; no clear D gene. Germline V gives CDR1 SNHLY, CDR2 FYNNEI. This CDR3 spans 16 amino acids. Trimming pared 2 bases from V and 3 bases from J, leaving 11 bases between.

V usage is TRBV18 and J usage is TRBJ1-2; TRBD1 aligns across 7 bases. Germline loops: CDR1 KGHSH, CDR2 LQKENI. The CDR3 is 14 residues long. V was clipped by 3 bases and J by 4 bases; unmatched bases: 5. The CDR3 DNA follows: TGTGCCAGCTCACCGGGGACAGCACTCTATGGCTACACCTTC. Translated: CASSPGTALYGYTF.

The J gene is TRBJ1-6, the V gene TRBV3-1 (or the pseudogene TRBV3-2); 9 nucleotides match TRBD1. The CDR3 has 15 amino acids. The V and J ends lost 4 bases and 7 bases, in that order; junction bases with no gene match: 5. CDR1 is LGHDT and CDR2 is YNNKEL in the germline V gene (reference sequence). The CDR3 loop reads CASSPSGTGNSPLHF. In DNA, the CDR3 is TGTGCCAGCAGCCCTTCCGGGACAGGGAATTCACCCCTCCACTTT.

The rearrangement uses TRBV5-4 and TRBJ1-1, with D uncertain. Trimming removed 0 bases from V and 4 bases from J, with 13 bases in between. This CDR3 is built from 15 residues. CDR1 is SGHNT, CDR2 YYREEE, per germline (reference sequence). The CDR3 is CASSLVGLESTEAFF. The DNA for the CDR3 is TGTGCCAGCAGCTTGGTAGGTTTGGAGTCCACTGAAGCTTTCTTT.

This clone was counted a single time. This chain links TRBV29-1 with TRBJ2-7; 11 bases match TRBD2. V shed 6 bases and J 7 bases; nucleotides not matched to a gene: 11. The length of the CDR3 is 14 residues. Germline assignment: CDR1 SQVTM and CDR2 ANQGSEA. The CDR3 DNA reads TGCAGCGTCCAAGGGACTAGCGGATCGAGTGAGCAGTACTTC. Its protein product is CSVQGTSGSSEQYF.

The rearrangement joins TRBV19 to TRBJ1-2, with D maybe TRBD1 (6 bases). The V gene lost 5 bases and the J gene lost 4 bases, with 14 bases spanning the gap. CDR1 and CDR2 from the germline V gene are LNHDA and SQIVND (reference sequence). The CDR3 has 14 residues. The DNA of the CDR3 is TGTGCCAGTAGTGGAACAGGGCGCCTCTATGGCTACACCTTC. As protein: CASSGTGRLYGYTF.

The chain joins TRBV5-1 to TRBJ2-2; possible D gene TRBD1, 5 bases. CDR1 and CDR2 (germline): SGHRS, YFSETQ. CDR3 length equals 16 residues. Trimming removed 0 bases at V and 0 bases at J, with 9 bases between. The CDR3 DNA is TGCGCCAGCAGCTTGGACAGGTTCGCGAACACCGGGGAGCTGTTTTTT. It yields the protein CASSLDRFANTGELFF.

The gene calls are TRBV5-1 and TRBJ2-2; D may be TRBD2 (6 bases). The CDR3 consists of 12 residues. Germline V gene sequence: CDR1 SGHRS, CDR2 YFSETQ. V was trimmed by 4 bases and J by 6 bases, leaving 7 bases between them. CDR3 sequence (DNA): TGCGCCAGCAGCAGGGAGGCCGGGGAGCTGTTTTTT. This gives the protein CASSREAGELFF. The entire variable domain, with the rest obtained from reference TRBV5-1 and TRBJ2-2, is as follows: KAGVTQTPRYLIKTRGQQVTLSCSPISGHRSVSWYQQTPGQGLQFLFEYFSETQRNKGNFPGRFSGRQFSNSRSEMNVSTLELGDSALYLCASSREAGELFFGEGSRLTVL.